The 11 T cell receptor beta chains in this list originate from one sample, sequenced in a study of T cell repertoires in urothelial bladder cancer. The assay was immunoSEQ multiplex PCR, and TCRdb's table has in-frame clones only and misses some. The sample lists approximately 10,000 clones, approximately 52% seen once, with about 32% in the top ten. Sequenced sample: tumor-infiltrating cells from bladder cancer. The receptors come from a human donor with urothelial carcinoma.

The rearrangement uses TRBV7-3 and TRBJ2-7, with D unresolved. From germline, CDR1 is SGHTA and CDR2 FQGTGA. CDR3 size: 13 residues. Trimming took off 4 bases at V and 3 bases at J, with 10 bases between the two ends. CDR3 sequence reads: CASSSFPSYEQYF. In DNA, the CDR3 is TGTGCCAGCAGCTCGTTTCCTAGCTACGAGCAGTACTTC.

The chain links TRBV14 to TRBJ2-2; D may be TRBD2 (5 bases). Germline V gives CDR1 SGHDN, CDR2 FVKESK. This CDR3 contains 15 residues. Trimming removed 4 bases at V and 4 bases at J, with 13 bases between. Written as DNA, the CDR3 is TGTGCCAGCAGCCCACGAGGACTGGCCACCGGGGAGCTGTTTTTT. Its translation is CASSPRGLATGELFF. Full variable domain (rest looked up from reference TRBV14 and TRBJ2-2): EAGVTQFPSHSVIEKGQTVTLRCDPISGHDNLYWYRRVMGKEIKFLLHFVKESKQDESGMPNNRFLAERTGGTYSTLKVQPAELEDSGVYFCASSPRGLATGELFFGEGSRLTVL.

Within the sample, this clone is medium-sized. DNA for the CDR3: TGTGCCAGCAGCCAGATCATCGGGGGGCCGACTAACTATGGCTACACCTTC. It codes for CASSQIIGGPTNYGYTF. This chain joins TRBV7-9 and TRBJ1-2; D perhaps matches TRBD1 (6 bases). Trimming took off 5 bases at V and 0 bases at J, with 19 bases between the two ends. Germline V CDR1 and CDR2: SEHNR, FQNEAQ (reference sequence). This CDR3 comprises 17 residues.

V gene TRBV19 combines with J gene TRBJ1-1, with D tentatively TRBD1 (6 bases). Deletions cut 8 bases from V and 3 bases from J, with 16 bases between. The CDR3 sequence is 14 residues long. Germline assignment: CDR1 LNHDA and CDR2 SQIVND (reference sequence). This CDR3 reads CASLKGGFDTEAFF. For the CDR3, the DNA is TGTGCCAGTTTGAAGGGGGGATTTGACACTGAAGCTTTCTTT.

The chain combines TRBV19 with TRBJ1-5; no reliable D call. The V gene's germline CDR1 is LNHDA and CDR2 SQIVND (reference sequence). V was trimmed by 0 bases and J by 3 bases, leaving 9 bases between them. The CDR3 totals 15 residues. The CDR3 DNA sequence: TGTGCCAGTAGTATAGAGGCAGTTGACAATCAGCCCCAGCATTTT. Its translation is CASSIEAVDNQPQHF.

The chain uses TRBV7-2 and TRBJ2-3; unclear D gene. CDR3 length: 13 amino acids. V lost 2 bases and J 2 bases, leaving 5 bases between the germline ends. The V gene's germline CDR1 is SGHTA and CDR2 FQGNSA. The DNA of the CDR3 is TGTGCCAGCAGCTTAATGGACACAGATACGCAGTATTTT. Its translation: CASSLMDTDTQYF.

The chain employs TRBV18 and TRBJ1-2; D might be TRBD1 (5 bases). The CDR3 extends over 16 amino acids. Germline V gene data show CDR1 as KGHSH and CDR2 as LQKENI. The V end lost 3 bases, the J end lost 2 bases, and 16 bases lay between the germline ends. The CDR3 DNA sequence: TGTGCCAGCTCACCTCTCGTGACTGAGGGGAACTATGGCTACACCTTC. Amino acid sequence: CASSPLVTEGNYGYTF.

This clone came up a few times. This sequence joins TRBV21-1 and TRBJ2-3; the D call in the table, TRBD1, was not verified against the DNA. TRBV21-1 is reported as a pseudogene. This CDR3 has 15 amino acids. CDR3 sequence: CASNSPREGTDTQYF. DNA of the CDR3: TGTGCCAGCAACTCCCCCAGGGAAGGCACAGATACGCAGTATTTT.

This sequence joins TRBV30 and TRBJ2-1; 8 bases match TRBD2. CDR3 length: 13 residues. Germline CDR1 reads GTSNPN; CDR2 reads SVGIG (reference sequence). The V segment lost 2 bases and the J segment 5 bases; nucleotides outside the gene matches: 2. The CDR3 spells CAWSSGGHNEQFF. CDR3 nucleotides: TGTGCCTGGAGTAGCGGGGGTCACAATGAGCAGTTCTTC.

This chain joins TRBV5-4 and TRBJ2-1, with no clear D. V shed 4 bases and J shed 0 bases, with 11 bases lying between them. From germline, CDR1 is SGHNT and CDR2 YYREEE (reference sequence). The CDR3 is 15 residues long. The CDR3, as DNA: TGTGCCAGCAGCCCCCGTGGTAGCTCCTACAATGAGCAGTTCTTC. Translation: CASSPRGSSYNEQFF.

The chain combines TRBV19 with TRBJ1-5; D possibly corresponds to TRBD1 (5 bases). V lost 5 bases and J lost 7, with 12 bases in between. This CDR3 region has 13 residues. Germline loops: CDR1 LNHDA, CDR2 SQIVND (reference sequence). The CDR3 protein is CASSFQGGQPQHF. The CDR3 DNA follows: TGTGCCAGTAGTTTCCAGGGAGGGCAGCCCCAGCATTTT.